This T cell receptor (beta chain) was observed in a study of T cell changes during pregnancy in multiple sclerosis. TCRdb's table, derived via immunoSEQ multiplex PCR, lists solely in-frame clones and lacks some. The repertoire holds 10,000 or so clones, with 75% to 85% as singletons. In germline, CDR1 is GTSNPN, CDR2 SVGIG (reference sequence). CDR3 length: 17 amino acids. As concerns this clone: The junction does not match germline at one end; this may be a read error.

This chain uses TRBV30 with TRBJ1-6, with 9 bases identical to TRBD1. The input for sequencing was CD8+ T cells from peripheral blood mononuclear cells, taken in the third trimester of pregnancy. This TCR was sampled from a female donor in good health, enrolled as a control in a pregnancy study. The CDR3, as DNA: TGTGCCTGGAGTTCGGGACAGGGATTCTCCTCTAATTCACCCCTCCACTTT. This codes for CAWSSGQGFSSNSPLHF. Together with reference TRBV30 and TRBJ1-6, the CDR3 gives the full variable domain: SQTIHQWPATLVQPVGSPLSLECTVEGTSNPNLYWYRQAAGRGLQLLFYSVGIGQISSEVPQNLSASRPQDRQFILSSKKLLLSDSGFYLCAWSSGQGFSSNSPLHFGNGTRLTVT.